One T cell receptor beta chain is described in this entry. The sample originates from a study of blood T cell repertoires in COVID-19. Trimming removed 1 base at V and 5 bases at J, with 11 bases between. The germline CDR1 and CDR2 sequences are GTSNPN and SVGIG (reference sequence). The CDR3 covers 13 residues. Cohort placement rested on clinical history that participants reported themselves. Sequencing was performed with immunoSEQ multiplex PCR; in TCRdb, only in-frame clones are kept and a portion is missing. The table records some 390,000 clones, around 91% of them present only once. The chain couples TRBV30 to TRBJ1-1; D is uncertain. This sequence originates from a man aged 25 to 40 who had recovered from COVID-19. Specimen: PBMCs or T cells enriched from blood (not recorded which). The CDR3 region is CAWSGAGGTEAFF. The CDR3 DNA follows: TGTGCCTGGAGTGGTGCGGGCGGGACTGAAGCTTTCTTT.